This TCR beta chain was sequenced for a study of CD8 T cells in ankylosing spondylitis. Study-wide points: Characteristic of ankylosing spondylitis blood, it appeared, was a TCR beta motif comprising eight highly homologous variants. In reactive arthritis synovial fluid and blood, some motif variants had been reported before. Matched synovial fluid from ankylosing spondylitis patients was reported to be enriched for disease-linked clones.

Turning to this clonotype: Its antigen is unknown.

This CDR3 region has 14 residues. V was trimmed by 4 bases and J by 3 bases, leaving 13 bases between them. Germline lookup yields CDR1 SGHRS and CDR2 YFSETQ. Quantitative 5'-RACE with molecular barcodes generated TCR beta libraries. Via MiXCR, TCRdb re-called the 5' RACE reads, giving one row per CDR3 protein. Of hundreds of thousands of distinct CDR3 sequences listed, roughly 10% are singletons. The sequence came from a male donor with ankylosing spondylitis. The chain couples TRBV5-1 to TRBJ1-1; D gene unclear. The material sequenced was blood, either unsorted or a sorted T cell fraction (not recorded which). The CDR3 reads CASSLGRPDTEAFF. As DNA, the CDR3 is TGCGCCAGCAGCCTGGGCAGGCCGGACACTGAAGCTTTCTTT.